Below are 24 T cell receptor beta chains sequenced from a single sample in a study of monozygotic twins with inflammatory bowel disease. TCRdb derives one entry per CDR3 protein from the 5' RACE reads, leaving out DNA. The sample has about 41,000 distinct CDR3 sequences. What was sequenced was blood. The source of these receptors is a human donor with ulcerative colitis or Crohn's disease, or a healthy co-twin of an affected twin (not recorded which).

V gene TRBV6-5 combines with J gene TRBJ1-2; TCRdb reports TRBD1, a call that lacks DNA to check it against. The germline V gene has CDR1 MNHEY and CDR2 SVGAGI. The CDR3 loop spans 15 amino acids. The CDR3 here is CASSSIGQGAWGYTF.

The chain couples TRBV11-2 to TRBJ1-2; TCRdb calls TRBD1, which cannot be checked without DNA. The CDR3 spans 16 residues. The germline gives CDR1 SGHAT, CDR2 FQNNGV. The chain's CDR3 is CASSPQGGQDNYGYTF.

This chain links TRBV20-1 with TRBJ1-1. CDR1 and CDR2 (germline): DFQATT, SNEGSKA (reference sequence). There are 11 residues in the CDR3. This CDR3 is CSARDRVMAFF.

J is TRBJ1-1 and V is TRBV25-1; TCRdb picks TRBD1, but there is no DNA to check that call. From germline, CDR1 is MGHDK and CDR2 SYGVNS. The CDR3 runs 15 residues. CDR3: CASGARLGARTEAFF.

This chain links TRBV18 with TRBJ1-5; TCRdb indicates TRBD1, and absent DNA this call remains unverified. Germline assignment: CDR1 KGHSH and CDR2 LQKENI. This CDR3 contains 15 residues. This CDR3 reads CASSPQGALNQPQHF. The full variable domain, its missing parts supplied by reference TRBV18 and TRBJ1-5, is NAGVMQNPRHLVRRRGQEARLRCSPMKGHSHVYWYRQLPEEGLKFMVYLQKENIIDESGMPKERFSAEFPKEGPSILRIQQVVRGDSAAYFCASSPQGALNQPQHFGDGTRLSIL.

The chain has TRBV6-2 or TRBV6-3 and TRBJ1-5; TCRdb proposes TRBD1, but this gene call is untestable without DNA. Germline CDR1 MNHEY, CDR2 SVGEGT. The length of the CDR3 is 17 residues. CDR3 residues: CASSYPYGTGGDQPQHF.

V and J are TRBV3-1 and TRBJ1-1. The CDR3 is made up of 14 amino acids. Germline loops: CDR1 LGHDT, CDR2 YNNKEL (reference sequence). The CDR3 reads CASSQDQRVFPAFF.

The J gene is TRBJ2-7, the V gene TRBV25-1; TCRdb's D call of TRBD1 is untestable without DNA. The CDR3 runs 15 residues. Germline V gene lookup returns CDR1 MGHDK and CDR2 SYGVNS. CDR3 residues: CASSDNNRGTYEQYF.

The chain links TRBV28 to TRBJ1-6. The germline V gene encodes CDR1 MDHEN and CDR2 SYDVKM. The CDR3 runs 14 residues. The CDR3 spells CASSLSGYNSPLHF.

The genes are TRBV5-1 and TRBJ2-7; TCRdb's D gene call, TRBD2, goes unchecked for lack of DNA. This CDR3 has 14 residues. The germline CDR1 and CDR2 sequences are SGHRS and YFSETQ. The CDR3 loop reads CASSGLSFSYEQYF.

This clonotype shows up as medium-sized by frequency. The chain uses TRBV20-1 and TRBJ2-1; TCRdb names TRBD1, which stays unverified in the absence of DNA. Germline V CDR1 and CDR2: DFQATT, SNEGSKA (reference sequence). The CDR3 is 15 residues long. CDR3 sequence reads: CSARPLAPSYNEQFF.

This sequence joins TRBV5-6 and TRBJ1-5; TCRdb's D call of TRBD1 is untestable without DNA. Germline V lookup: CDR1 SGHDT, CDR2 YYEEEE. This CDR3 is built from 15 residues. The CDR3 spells CASSPVGTGFQPQHF.

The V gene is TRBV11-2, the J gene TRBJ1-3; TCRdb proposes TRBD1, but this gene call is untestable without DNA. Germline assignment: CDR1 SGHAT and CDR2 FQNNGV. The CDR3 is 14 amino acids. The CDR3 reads CASSQDRNGNTIYF.

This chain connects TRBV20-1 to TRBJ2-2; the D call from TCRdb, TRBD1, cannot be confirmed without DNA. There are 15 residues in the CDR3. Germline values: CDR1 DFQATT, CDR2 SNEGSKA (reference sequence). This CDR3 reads CSARRTGAPPGELFF.

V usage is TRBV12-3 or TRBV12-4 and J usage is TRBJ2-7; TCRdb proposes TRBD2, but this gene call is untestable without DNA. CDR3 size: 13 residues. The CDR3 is CASRPSGGYEQYF.

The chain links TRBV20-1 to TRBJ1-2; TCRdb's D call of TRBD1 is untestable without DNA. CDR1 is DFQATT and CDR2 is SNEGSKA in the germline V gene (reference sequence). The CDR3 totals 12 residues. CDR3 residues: CSAPQGDGGYTF.

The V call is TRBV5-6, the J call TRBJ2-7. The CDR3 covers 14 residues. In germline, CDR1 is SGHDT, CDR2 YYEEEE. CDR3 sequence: CASSLGIRYYEQYF.

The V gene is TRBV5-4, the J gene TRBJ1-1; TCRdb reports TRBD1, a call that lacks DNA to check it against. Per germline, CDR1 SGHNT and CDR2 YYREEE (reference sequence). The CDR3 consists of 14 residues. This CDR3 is CASSLPLGQTEAFF.

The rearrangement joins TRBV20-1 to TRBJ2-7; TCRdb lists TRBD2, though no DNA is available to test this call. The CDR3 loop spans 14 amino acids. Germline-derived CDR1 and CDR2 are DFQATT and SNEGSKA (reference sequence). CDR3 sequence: CSARQLAGLYEQYF.

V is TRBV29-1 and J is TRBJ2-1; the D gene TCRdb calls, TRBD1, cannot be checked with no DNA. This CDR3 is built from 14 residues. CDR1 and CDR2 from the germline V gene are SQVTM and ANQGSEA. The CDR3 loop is CSVVLQGPLGEQFF.

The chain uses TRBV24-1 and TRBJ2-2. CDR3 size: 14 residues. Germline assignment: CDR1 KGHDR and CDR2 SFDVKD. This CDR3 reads CATSGPENTGELFF.

Here the CDR3 reads CASSEARTAYEQYF. The rearrangement uses TRBV6-1 and TRBJ2-7; TCRdb indicates TRBD1, and absent DNA this call remains unverified. The CDR3 totals 14 residues. Looked up from germline, CDR1 is MNHNS and CDR2 is SASEGT.

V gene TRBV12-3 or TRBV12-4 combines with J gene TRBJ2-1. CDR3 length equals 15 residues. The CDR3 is CASSFSGGNGNEQFF.

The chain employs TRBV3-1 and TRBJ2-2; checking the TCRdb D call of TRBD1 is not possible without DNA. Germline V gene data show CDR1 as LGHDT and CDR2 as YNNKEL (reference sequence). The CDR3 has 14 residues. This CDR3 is CASTPRGRTGELFF.